This T cell receptor beta chain appears in the sequencing data of a study of blood T cells in healthy people across ages. About the research overall: Per two T cells, template switching captured roughly one barcoded beta molecule.

A J-beta primer mix and a sample-barcoded 5' primer were used in a second PCR of about 7 to 12 cycles. One entry per CDR3 protein results from TCRdb running MiXCR on the 5' RACE reads. The data show 650,000 to 700,000 distinct CDR3 sequences, about 30% seen once. This clonotype has at least ten counts. This CDR3 is built from 14 residues. Looked up from germline, CDR1 is SGHRS and CDR2 is YFSETQ. The V gene lost 3 bases and the J gene lost 1 base, with 10 bases spanning the gap. The gene calls are TRBV5-1 and TRBJ1-1; D uncertain. This receptor was identified in a woman aged 80 or older in good health. The specimen was blood. The CDR3 sequence: CASSSAGSNTEAFF. CDR3 nucleotide sequence: TGCGCCAGCAGCTCCGCCGGTTCGAACACTGAAGCTTTCTTT.